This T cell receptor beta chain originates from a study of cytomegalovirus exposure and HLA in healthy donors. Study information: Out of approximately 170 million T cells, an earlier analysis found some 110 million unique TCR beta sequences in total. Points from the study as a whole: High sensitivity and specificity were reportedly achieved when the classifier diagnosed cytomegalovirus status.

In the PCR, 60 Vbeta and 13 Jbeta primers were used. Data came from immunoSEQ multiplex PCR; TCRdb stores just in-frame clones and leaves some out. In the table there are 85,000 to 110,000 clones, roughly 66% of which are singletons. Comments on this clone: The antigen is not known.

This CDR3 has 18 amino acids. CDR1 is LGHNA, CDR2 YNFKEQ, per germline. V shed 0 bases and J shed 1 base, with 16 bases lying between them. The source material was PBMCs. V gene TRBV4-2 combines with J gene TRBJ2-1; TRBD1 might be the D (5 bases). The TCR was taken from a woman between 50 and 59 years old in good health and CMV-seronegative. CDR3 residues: CASSQEPIQVGSYNEQFF. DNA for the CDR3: TGTGCCAGCAGCCAAGAGCCGATACAGGTGGGATCCTACAATGAGCAGTTCTTC.